This T cell receptor (beta chain) is drawn from a study of cytomegalovirus exposure and HLA in healthy donors (dated by TCRdb to between 2016 and 2019). Describing the broader study: A later analysis indicated that the 90 to 150 validation repertoires were generated on the platform also employed for the 670 or so repertoires of the first cohort. The study aimed to test whether cataloging public T cell receptors could reveal signatures of past pathogen exposure. In addition to the first cohort of 666 subjects, a separate validation cohort of approximately 110 different subjects was used. High-throughput TCR immunosequencing, statistical association of individual TCRs with disease status, and machine learning were combined to predict cytomegalovirus infection status. The paper as a whole reports these results and caveats: In a later analysis, TCRs clustered in the first cohort were found to also tend to co-occur in the roughly 110 validation repertoires, with 90% to 95% of cluster scores above 0. Cytomegalovirus status was reported to be diagnosed by the classifier with high specificity and sensitivity in both the original and validation cohorts. While some public TCRs were present in many individuals, most TCR sequences turned up only very rarely across donors. A few of the identified cytomegalovirus-associated TCR beta chains were confirmed in vitro to be specific for cytomegalovirus antigens. It was suggested by the authors that the approach could potentially be generalized to other disease states and immunological phenotypes. The study gave a list of under 200 TCR beta chains associated with cytomegalovirus. The validation cohort had no HLA typing available for a later analysis, so co-occurrence within that cohort was assessed over all 110 or so repertoires.

The donors were included in the validation cohort of over a hundred subjects, a group kept apart from the approximately 650-subject first cohort. As for this clone: Its antigen specificity is not known. No base qualities exist here, and no much larger clone lies one base off it.

Receptor libraries were prepared by the immunoSEQ multiplex PCR assay. The paper's processing steps were these. A statistical classification framework was built for diagnosing cytomegalovirus status from the catalog of TCR beta chain sequences. TCRdb carries this immuneACCESS record with in-frame sequences only. Its versions omit some clonotypes, under half of them owing to an unresolved V gene in the studies checked, with the rest unexplained. Clone size and the V and J calls come from that table; the DNA yielded D and trimming. The table for this sample lists some 250,000 clones; roughly 86% of them were counted only once. The ten biggest clones cover 1% to 1.5% of the sample. V was cut back by 10 bases and J by 4 bases, leaving a gap of 17 bases between them. The CDR3 sequence holds 14 residues, the cysteine and phenylalanine included. Only CDR3 DNA is held: 42 bases, read in frame from base 1. CDR1 and CDR2, looked up from the germline V gene, are MDHEN and SYDVKM.

This chain is built from TRBV28 and TRBJ2-1; TRBD2 is a possible D gene, resting on 6 matching bases. This sequence originates from a woman in her 30s in good health and CMV-seropositive. The material sequenced was PBMCs. CDR3 region: CATLPSGPYNEQFF. The sequence in DNA is TGTGCCACCCTCCCAAGCGGGCCTTACAATGAGCAGTTCTTC.